This TCR beta chain was recorded in a study of T cell clonality in common variable immunodeficiency (dated by TCRdb to 2015 to 2017). Results and caveats for the whole study, not just this receptor: The authors noted that sequencing repertoires of T cell subpopulations would be needed to clarify what caused the increased clonality in CVID. Fewer TCRbeta clones were shared among CVID subjects than among healthy controls (p < 0.0001). Even though DNA input was the same, control samples had an average of about 80,000 unique sequences each, compared with about 31,000 in CVID samples. Fewer deletions and N-nucleotide insertions were reportedly observed in CVID TCRbeta sequences, and highly modified clones with 13 or more V deletions were reportedly absent from CVID TCRbeta sequences. Correlations between repertoire features and clinical complications were limited by patient heterogeneity within the CVID cohort. TCRbeta clonality was higher in CVID subjects than in healthy controls (t-test p = 0.018), and the increase was most characteristic of about a third of subjects.

For sequencing input, CVID and control samples contributed equivalent amounts of genomic DNA. For every sample, a 60 bp segment covering the rearranged TCRbeta CDR3 region was amplified and then sequenced. The immunoSEQ assay, a bias-corrected multiplex PCR combined with high-throughput sequencing, was used to amplify TCRbeta. Concerning the study's data processing: Every unique nucleotide sequence was considered a clone and was annotated with V, D and J genes, copy number and frequency. Sequences were labeled productive if in frame, and non-productive if out of frame or containing stop codons. As previously described, Shannon's entropy was used to calculate clonality. Mean CDR3 Kyte-Doolittle hydropathy was derived from the predicted amino acid sequences of productive clones. Using the R hclust function, scaled V gene usage was clustered hierarchically with Manhattan distance and complete linkage. Sharing of clones by CDR3 amino acid sequence was evaluated through resampling of 12 repertoires per group over 100 rounds. Repertoires were searched for 60 to 80 published EBV-specific and a few hundred published CMV-specific TCRbeta sequences. Two CVID samples yielding fewer than 10,000 sequences were excluded from analysis, leaving approximately 42 CVID repertoires. TCRdb carries this immuneACCESS record with in-frame sequences only. Its versions omit some clonotypes, under half of them owing to an unresolved V gene in the studies checked, with the rest unexplained. That table gives V, J and clone size, and the DNA gave D and trimming. This sample was tabulated with approximately 75,000 clones, among which there are no singletons. The ten top clones hold approximately 0.8% of the sample.

This clone showed up many times. Its antigen specificity is not known. The read ends 3 residues before the CDR3 terminus; that terminus is restored from the germline J gene. Germline trimming: 6 bases from V, 7 bases from J; junction bases outside gene matches: 6. CDR1 and CDR2 (SGHRS, YFSETQ) derive from the germline V gene. There are 14 amino acids in the CDR3, from cysteine to phenylalanine inclusive. Only the CDR3 bases that were read are kept: 33 of them, in frame from base 1. Most of the CVID patients and most of the healthy controls were of Caucasian heritage. Heparinized peripheral whole blood samples of 5 to 8 ml were collected from each donor. Genomic DNA from adults with common variable immune deficiency (CVID) and from healthy adult controls was the source for sequencing TCRbeta CDR3 repertoires. The control group was made up of about 22 healthy adult volunteers (about ten male and around twelve female) whose ages ranged from roughly 23 to 66 years, with a mean age of nearly 35. To isolate peripheral blood mononuclear cells, diluted blood was subjected to density centrifugation over Hypaque 1077 or Ficoll-Paque. Genomic DNA was obtained from unsorted mononuclear cells through either Qiagen column purification or a centrifugation-based method.

The sequenced material came from peripheral blood mononuclear cells. This chain joins TRBV5-1 to TRBJ1-6; 8 central bases correspond to TRBD1. The receptor's source is a person aged 18-69 years in good health. Here the CDR3 is given as CASTSGQGNSPLHF. Incomplete CDR3 DNA: TGCGCCAGCACCTCCGGACAGGGAAATTCACCC.